Listed below are T cell receptor beta chains from one sample, sequenced in a study of cytomegalovirus exposure and HLA in healthy donors. Using immunoSEQ multiplex PCR, the repertoire was profiled, and TCRdb retains in-frame clones only, with some absent. The sample comprises about 200,000 clones, 60% to 80% of which are singletons, and 1.5% to 2% rests with the top ten. The sequenced sample was PBMCs. The receptors were gathered from a male donor in good health and CMV-seronegative. The CDR3 runs from the conserved cysteine through the conserved F or W. The order of the fields is clone size, V gene, CDR3 length, D gene, J gene, CDR3 protein, CDR3 DNA. D genes are given only for firm matches. Clone size is not always given. Where it is, it says once, few, many or a class for expanded clones.

-,TRBV19,15,-,TRBJ1-2,CASSRPPTGDYGYTF,TGTGCCAGTAGTCGACCTCCGACAGGAGATTATGGCTACACCTTC
-,TRBV28,16,-,TRBJ2-1,CASIPPGGIAYNEQFF,TGTGCCAGCATTCCCCCCGGAGGGATTGCCTACAATGAGCAGTTCTTC
-,TRBV19,17,TRBD2,TRBJ2-2,CASIPTSGRRDAGELFF,TGTGCCAGTATCCCGACTAGCGGGAGAAGGGACGCCGGGGAGCTGTTTTTT
-,TRBV7-9,15,TRBD1,TRBJ2-7,CASSPPGDSSYEQYF,TGTGCCAGCAGCCCCCCCGGGGACAGTTCCTACGAGCAGTACTTC
-,TRBV19,16,-,TRBJ1-2,CASSAQTGGGLYGYTF,TGTGCCAGTAGTGCCCAGACAGGAGGCGGCCTCTATGGCTACACCTTC
-,TRBV6-1,17,TRBD1,TRBJ1-3,CASSERTGRVTGNTIYF,TGTGCCAGCAGTGAGCGGACAGGGAGAGTAACTGGAAACACCATATATTTT
-,TRBV5-1,14,-,TRBJ2-1,CASSLATVYNEQFF,TGCGCCAGCAGCTTGGCCACAGTCTACAATGAGCAGTTCTTC
-,TRBV5-6,15,-,TRBJ1-1,CASSLPRGANTEAFF,TGTGCCAGCAGCTTGCCCAGGGGCGCGAACACTGAAGCTTTCTTT
-,TRBV5-5,12,-,TRBJ2-7,CASSPTGFEQYF,TGTGCCAGCAGCCCAACAGGGTTCGAGCAGTACTTC
few,TRBV2,14,-,TRBJ2-2,CASQWTARTGELFF,TGTGCCAGCCAATGGACAGCGAGGACCGGGGAGCTGTTTTTT
-,TRBV4-2,13,TRBD1,TRBJ2-2,CASSLGGPGELFF,TGTGCCAGCAGCCTAGGGGGCCCCGGGGAGCTGTTTTTT
few,TRBV5-1,16,-,TRBJ2-7,CASSLELAQGAYEQYF,TGCGCCAGCAGCTTGGAGCTTGCGCAGGGCGCCTACGAGCAGTACTTC
-,TRBV28,13,-,TRBJ2-7,CASSFSGSYEQYF,TGTGCCAGCAGTTTTAGCGGCTCCTACGAGCAGTACTTC
-,TRBV19,12,TRBD1,TRBJ1-2,CASSDREAGYTF,TGTGCCAGTAGTGACAGGGAGGCTGGCTACACCTTC
once,TRBV6-5,16,-,TRBJ1-5,CASSSRGGGLDQPQHF,TGTGCCAGCAGTTCACGGGGAGGAGGGCTGGACCAGCCCCAGCATTTT
once,TRBV9,15,-,TRBJ1-1,CASSVGLGPNTEAFF,TGTGCCAGCAGCGTAGGATTGGGGCCGAACACTGAAGCTTTCTTT
few,TRBV21-1,19,-,TRBJ1-4,CASSKGGWDREVSNEKLFF,TGTGCCAGCAGCAAAGGCGGGTGGGACAGGGAAGTGAGTAATGAAAAACTGTTTTTT
few,TRBV7-3,15,TRBD2,TRBJ2-7,CASSLMAGETYEQYF,TGTGCCAGCAGCTTAATGGCGGGAGAAACCTACGAGCAGTACTTC
-,TRBV27,15,-,TRBJ1-1,CASSSSGVLGTEAFF,TGTGCCAGCAGTTCCTCAGGGGTATTGGGGACTGAAGCTTTCTTT
-,TRBV5-5,12,-,TRBJ1-4,CASSSFERELFF,TGTGCCAGCAGCTCTTTCGAACGGGAACTGTTTTTT
-,TRBV6-5,12,-,TRBJ2-2,CASAPGSGELFF,TGTGCCAGCGCTCCCGGGAGTGGGGAGCTGTTTTTT
once,TRBV9,14,-,TRBJ2-2,CASSPRTNTGELFF,TGTGCCAGCAGCCCGAGAACTAACACCGGGGAGCTGTTTTTT
-,TRBV29-1,12,-,TRBJ1-1,CSVDWQSYGAFF,TGCAGCGTTGATTGGCAGTCGTACGGGGCTTTCTTT
-,TRBV6-5,15,-,TRBJ2-3,CASSWGGASTDTQYF,TGTGCCAGCAGTTGGGGCGGCGCTAGCACAGATACGCAGTATTTT
-,TRBV19,18,TRBD1,TRBJ1-5,CASSPWDRGTYRNQPQHF,TGTGCCAGTAGTCCGTGGGACAGGGGTACTTATAGGAATCAGCCCCAGCATTTT
-,TRBV21-1,15,-,TRBJ1-2,CASSISSGAHYGYTF,TGTGCCAGCAGCATCTCTTCAGGGGCCCACTATGGCTACACCTTC
-,TRBV6-6,13,-,TRBJ2-1,CASSQREYNEQFF,TGTGCCAGCAGCCAACGGGAGTACAATGAGCAGTTCTTC
-,TRBV29-1,12,-,TRBJ1-4,CSVEGRDEKLFF,TGCAGCGTTGAAGGCCGGGATGAAAAACTGTTTTTT
-,TRBV11-2,16,-,TRBJ2-7,CASSSHGTSLEYEQYF,TGTGCCAGCAGCTCGCATGGGACTTCATTGGAGTACGAGCAGTACTTC
-,TRBV7-9,14,TRBD1,TRBJ2-7,CASSKRDSLTEQYF,TGTGCCAGCAGCAAGAGGGACAGTCTTACCGAGCAGTACTTC
few,TRBV4-3,15,-,TRBJ1-2,CASSQEDKANYGYTF,TGCGCCAGCAGCCAAGAGGACAAAGCTAACTATGGCTACACCTTC
few,TRBV28,13,TRBD1,TRBJ2-2,CASGLRGLRELFF,TGTGCCAGCGGACTCAGGGGGCTTCGGGAGCTGTTTTTT
-,TRBV29-1,14,-,TRBJ1-2,CSVEGWDFPYGYTF,TGCAGCGTTGAAGGGTGGGACTTTCCCTATGGCTACACCTTC
once,TRBV4-3,16,TRBD1,TRBJ1-2,CASSQGGTGRESGYTF,TGCGCCAGCAGCCAAGGGGGGACAGGGCGTGAATCTGGCTACACCTTC